These 27 T cell receptor beta chains share one sample of origin, sequenced in a study of blood T cell repertoires in COVID-19 (dated by TCRdb to about 2020). The library was made by the immunoSEQ multiplex PCR assay. TCRdb stores this immuneACCESS table with in-frame sequences only. Part of the clones is absent; in the studies checked, under half of the shortfall reflects unresolved V genes, and no reason is known for the rest. The sample table holds approximately 220,000 clones, of which roughly four fifths were seen once. Jointly, the top ten make up about 4.5% of the sample. Sequenced: peripheral blood. The receptors originated from a woman aged 70-85 years with acute or convalescent COVID-19.

V gene TRBV30 combines with J gene TRBJ1-1; 7 nucleotides agree with TRBD1. Unmatched junction bases numbered 9, after V lost 4 bases and J lost 7 bases. The CDR3 contains 13 residues. Germline lookup yields CDR1 GTSNPN and CDR2 SVGIG (reference sequence). DNA of the CDR3: TGTGCCTGGACAAAGGACAGGAGGGGTGAAGCTTTCTTT. This encodes CAWTKDRRGEAFF.

The rearrangement joins TRBV10-3 to TRBJ1-1; no clear D. In germline, CDR1 is ENHRY, CDR2 SYGVKD. Trimming left V 4 bases short and J 3 bases short, with 12 bases between. The CDR3 contains 14 residues. The CDR3 DNA reads TGTGCCATCAGTGGATCTCCCCGGGACACTGAAGCTTTCTTT. This encodes CAISGSPRDTEAFF.

This clone has only one observation. V usage is TRBV6-5 and J usage is TRBJ2-2; unclear D gene. CDR1 is MNHEY, CDR2 SVGAGI, per germline. The ends were cut back, 0 bases at V and 7 bases at J, with 9 bases in the middle. The CDR3 extends over 14 amino acids. The CDR3 protein is CASSYSSASGELFF. CDR3 DNA: TGTGCCAGCAGTTACTCGAGTGCTAGCGGGGAGCTGTTTTTT.

V and J are TRBV5-6 and TRBJ1-2, with no clear D. The CDR3 contains 14 residues. Germline CDR1 reads SGHDT; CDR2 reads YYEEEE. V was trimmed by 3 bases and J by 4 bases, leaving 13 bases between them. This chain's CDR3 is CASSSVRVGYGYTF. CDR3 in DNA: TGTGCCAGCAGCTCGGTCCGGGTTGGCTATGGCTACACCTTC.

The chain joins TRBV19 to TRBJ2-5, with TRBD2 matching over 7 bases. V shed 3 bases and J 5 bases; nucleotides not matched to a gene: 3. The CDR3 is 13 residues long. The germline gives CDR1 LNHDA, CDR2 SQIVND (reference sequence). The CDR3 loop is CASSMGGIETQYF. The CDR3 bases are TGTGCCAGTAGTATGGGGGGGATTGAGACCCAGTACTTC. The complete variable domain, with remaining parts taken from reference TRBV19 and TRBJ2-5, reads DGGITQSPKYLFRKEGQNVTLSCEQNLNHDAMYWYRQDPGQGLRLIYYSQIVNDFQKGDIAEGYSVSREKKESFPLTVTSAQKNPTAFYLCASSMGGIETQYFGPGTRLLVL.

As regards this clone: One end of the junction does not line up with germline, which may come from a read error. The chain carries TRBV7-7 and TRBJ2-5; TRBD2 matches at 10 bases. Germline CDR1 is SSHAT and CDR2 is FNYEAQ (reference sequence). This CDR3 is built from 13 residues. CDR3 residues: CASSIAGGETQYF. CDR3 nucleotides: TGTGCCAGCAGCATAGCGGGGGGAGAGACCCAGTACTTC.

The chain combines TRBV4-1 with TRBJ2-7, with 10 bases identical to TRBD1. The germline gives CDR1 MGHRA, CDR2 YSYEKL. The CDR3 covers 15 residues. V lost 6 bases, J lost 4 bases, and 9 bases stayed unmatched. This CDR3 is CASSSRDRGPYEQYF. The CDR3 DNA is TGCGCCAGCAGTTCCCGGGACAGGGGACCTTACGAGCAGTACTTC.

The chain is built from TRBV6-2 or TRBV6-3 and TRBJ1-4, with 7 bases fitting TRBD1. V dropped 5 bases and J dropped 6; count of bases not matched to a gene: 6. The CDR3 extends over 14 amino acids. Germline V lookup: CDR1 MNHEY, CDR2 SVGEGT. The CDR3 region is CASSQTGPHEKLFF. CDR3 bases: TGTGCCAGCAGTCAGACAGGGCCCCATGAAAAACTGTTTTTT.

The chain's CDR3 is CASSQGASQETQYF. The DNA for the CDR3 is TGTGCCAGCAGTCAAGGGGCGAGCCAAGAGACCCAGTACTTC. The chain uses TRBV7-9 and TRBJ2-5, with TRBD1 as a possible D gene (5 bases). This CDR3 is 14 amino acids long. CDR1 is SEHNR and CDR2 is FQNEAQ in the germline V gene (reference sequence). Between the trimmed V and J ends, which lost 6 bases and 1 base, there was a span of 12 bases.

V gene TRBV21-1 combines with J gene TRBJ1-3; the table's D gene call, TRBD1, was not cross checked with the DNA. TRBV21-1 is termed a pseudogene. The CDR3 sequence is 18 residues long. CDR3 loop: CASSKDLGTGRRGNTIYF. In nucleotides, the CDR3 is TGTGCCAGCAGCAAAGATTTGGGGACAGGGCGCCGAGGAAACACCATATATTTT.

V and J are TRBV6-2 or TRBV6-3 and TRBJ1-5; no definite D call. The length of the CDR3 is 15 residues. Trimming took 5 bases from V and 2 from J, leaving 13 bases between them. Germline CDR1 and CDR2: MNHEY and SVGEGT. The CDR3, as DNA: TGTGCCAGCAGTGCGACCAGGAATGGCAATCAGCCCCAGCATTTT. Translated, it gives CASSATRNGNQPQHF.

The chain combines TRBV2 with TRBJ1-2; no firm D call. V was pared by 1 base and J by 2 bases, with 11 bases between. Germline V gene data show CDR1 as SNHLY and CDR2 as FYNNEI. There are 15 residues in the CDR3. CDR3 amino acids: CASSEVSASNYGYTF. In nucleotides, the CDR3 is TGTGCCAGCAGTGAAGTAAGCGCCTCCAACTATGGCTACACCTTC.

The chain recombines TRBV12-5 with TRBJ2-1; tentatively, D is TRBD2 (7 bases). V was shortened by 5 bases and J by 6 bases, with 14 bases between the two germline ends. The CDR3 consists of 14 residues. The germline V gene has CDR1 LGHNT and CDR2 FRNRAP. The CDR3 nucleotides read TGTGCTAGTGGTCTTGAGGGGGGGACCAATGAGCAGTTCTTC. The encoded protein is CASGLEGGTNEQFF.

V and J are TRBV14 and TRBJ1-1, with D unresolved. CDR1 and CDR2 (germline): SGHDN, FVKESK. Trimming cost V 0 bases and J 1 base, with 9 bases left between them. The CDR3 is 15 residues long. Written as DNA, the CDR3 is TGTGCCAGCAGCCAAGATCGAGGTAAGAACACTGAAGCTTTCTTT. Translating gives CASSQDRGKNTEAFF.

The chain uses TRBV10-1 and TRBJ1-2; 8 positions match TRBD1. The germline gives CDR1 WNHNN, CDR2 SYGVQD (reference sequence). The junction had 7 bases not matched to a gene; V was cut back by 5 bases and J by 2 bases. This CDR3 is built from 15 residues. This CDR3 is CASSLGTGQNYGYTF. The DNA for the CDR3 is TGCGCCAGCAGTTTGGGGACAGGACAGAACTATGGCTACACCTTC.

The chain recombines TRBV15 with TRBJ1-2; D unclear. Germline V gives CDR1 LNHNV, CDR2 YYDKDF (reference sequence). Trimming took off 0 bases at V and 4 bases at J, with 9 bases between the two ends. The CDR3 covers 14 residues. DNA of the CDR3: TGTGCCACCAGCAGAGATGGAGGGAGCTATGGCTACACCTTC. Its protein is CATSRDGGSYGYTF.

This sequence joins TRBV28 and TRBJ2-1, with 8 bases lining up with TRBD2. The CDR3 has 15 residues. V trimming: 6 bases; J trimming: 2 bases; junction bases outside the gene matches: 6. CDR1 MDHEN and CDR2 SYDVKM come from the germline V gene. CDR3 in amino acids: CASRLRGGPYNEQFF. In DNA, the CDR3 is TGTGCCAGCAGACTACGGGGGGGCCCCTACAATGAGCAGTTCTTC. Supplemented by reference TRBV28 and TRBJ2-1, the full variable domain reads DVKVTQSSRYLVKRTGEKVFLECVQDMDHENMFWYRQDPGLGLRLIYFSYDVKMKEKGDIPEGYSVSREKKERFSLILESASTNQTSMYLCASRLRGGPYNEQFFGPGTRLTVL.

This rearrangement joins TRBV6-5 to TRBJ2-1, with 9 bases aligning to TRBD1. The CDR3 has 14 residues. Germline V lookup: CDR1 MNHEY, CDR2 SVGAGI. The V segment lost 7 bases and the J segment 5 bases; nucleotides outside the gene matches: 6. In DNA, the CDR3 is TGTGCCAGCACCTGGACAGGGGTTGACAATGAGCAGTTCTTC. This gives the protein CASTWTGVDNEQFF.

The V gene is TRBV11-2, the J gene TRBJ2-2, with D possibly being TRBD2 (5 bases). In germline, CDR1 is SGHAT, CDR2 FQNNGV. The V gene lost 0 bases and the J gene lost 5 bases, with 10 bases spanning the gap. This CDR3 spans 15 amino acids. CDR3 DNA sequence: TGTGCCAGCAGCTTAGATAACGGGATTACCGGGGAGCTGTTTTTT. It codes for CASSLDNGITGELFF.

The V gene is TRBV7-9, the J gene TRBJ1-4; no reliable D call. Trimming cost V 5 bases and J 3 bases, with 10 bases left between them. Germline CDR1 is SEHNR and CDR2 is FQNEAQ (reference sequence). There are 14 residues in the CDR3. Here the CDR3 reads CASSPSRSNEKLFF. Written as DNA, the CDR3 is TGTGCCAGCAGCCCAAGCCGATCTAATGAAAAACTGTTTTTT.

CDR3 residues: CASTGGTGGHNQPQHF. CDR3 DNA sequence: TGTGCCAGCACGGGAGGGACAGGGGGACACAATCAGCCCCAGCATTTT. The rearrangement joins TRBV2 to TRBJ1-5; 11 bases are a match to TRBD1. From germline, CDR1 is SNHLY and CDR2 FYNNEI. V was clipped by 7 bases and J by 3 bases; unmatched bases: 8. This CDR3 has 16 amino acids.

The rearrangement joins TRBV3-1 (or the pseudogene TRBV3-2) to TRBJ1-1; 10 bases line up with TRBD1. The CDR3 runs to 19 residues. J was trimmed by 5 bases and V by 0 bases; bases with no gene match: 15. Germline-derived CDR1 and CDR2 are LGHDT and YNNKEL (reference sequence). The CDR3 loop reads CASSQDSVDRGGLGTEAFF. The CDR3, as DNA: TGTGCCAGCAGCCAAGATTCTGTGGACAGGGGGGGGCTTGGGACTGAAGCTTTCTTT.

This CDR3 is CASSSGLGANQPQHF. CDR3 in DNA: TGTGCCAGCAGCTCGGGACTCGGGGCCAATCAGCCCCAGCATTTT. The chain links TRBV11-2 to TRBJ1-5, with D possibly matching TRBD1 (5 bases). V was trimmed by 4 bases and J by 3 bases, leaving 13 bases between them. Germline V CDR1 and CDR2: SGHAT, FQNNGV. This CDR3 has 15 residues.

This chain connects TRBV20-1 to TRBJ1-2; D gene uncertain. Between the trimmed V and J ends, which lost 1 base and 7 bases, there was a span of 7 bases. The CDR3 runs 11 residues. Germline CDR1 DFQATT, CDR2 SNEGSKA (reference sequence). The CDR3 loop is CSARVVPGYTF. The CDR3 bases are TGCAGTGCTAGAGTCGTCCCTGGCTACACCTTC.

Turning to this clone: This CDR3 is also generated by other DNA sequences in the sample. J is TRBJ2-5 and V is TRBV7-2; the D gene is possibly TRBD2 (5 bases). Per the germline V gene, CDR1 is SGHTA and CDR2 is FQGNSA. The CDR3 contains 13 residues. V shed 1 base and J shed 3 bases, with 6 bases lying between them. In nucleotides, the CDR3 is TGTGCCAGCAGCTTAGTGAGGGAAGAGACCCAGTACTTC. Its translation: CASSLVREETQYF.

This rearrangement joins TRBV4-1 to TRBJ1-2; D is possibly TRBD1 (5 bases). The CDR3 runs 15 residues. V lost 0 bases to trimming and J lost 4 bases, with 12 bases between them. The germline gives CDR1 MGHRA, CDR2 YSYEKL. CDR3 DNA: TGCGCCAGCAGCCAAGATCTTCCAGGGTCCTATGGCTACACCTTC. Residues: CASSQDLPGSYGYTF.

This clone appeared a few times. This chain joins TRBV5-8 and TRBJ1-5, with D hard to call. V shed 4 bases and J shed 3 bases, with 14 bases lying between them. Germline-derived CDR1 and CDR2 are SGHTS and YDEGEE. This CDR3 has 15 residues. The CDR3 nucleotides read TGTGCCAGCAGCGTCCACCACACCAACAATCAGCCCCAGCATTTT. Translating gives CASSVHHTNNQPQHF. The full variable domain, with the rest looked up from reference TRBV5-8 and TRBJ1-5, is EAGVTQSPTHLIKTRGQQATLRCSPISGHTSVYWYQQALGLGLQFLLWYDEGEERNRGNFPPRFSGRQFPNYSSELNVNALELEDSALYLCASSVHHTNNQPQHFGDGTRLSIL.